The 16 T cell receptor beta chains reported below all come from one sample, sequenced in a study of blood T cell repertoires in COVID-19. Produced via immunoSEQ multiplex PCR; TCRdb's table is partial and in-frame only. The sample has about 260,000 clones; approximately 84% are singletons. What was sequenced was peripheral blood. The source is a human donor in a cohort sampled during active COVID-19.

The chain uses TRBV21-1 and TRBJ1-2; the D segment call TRBD1 is taken from the table without a DNA check. TRBV21-1 is labeled a pseudogene. This CDR3 contains 16 residues. The chain's CDR3 is CASSSRDRGPSYGYTF. As DNA, the CDR3 is TGTGCCAGCAGCTCCCGGGACAGGGGACCCTCCTATGGCTACACCTTC.

This clone was observed a single time. The V gene is TRBV28, the J gene TRBJ2-7, with D possibly being TRBD1 (6 bases). Germline CDR1 and CDR2: MDHEN and SYDVKM. CDR3 size: 14 residues. The V and J ends lost 3 bases and 1 base respectively, with 10 bases between them. The CDR3 loop reads CASSLTGVSYEQYF. For the CDR3, the DNA is TGTGCCAGCAGTTTGACAGGCGTATCCTACGAGCAGTACTTC. Drawing the rest from reference TRBV28 and TRBJ2-7, the complete variable domain is DVKVTQSSRYLVKRTGEKVFLECVQDMDHENMFWYRQDPGLGLRLIYFSYDVKMKEKGDIPEGYSVSREKKERFSLILESASTNQTSMYLCASSLTGVSYEQYFGPGTRLTVT.

This CDR3 is CASSPTTSGRQETQYF. CDR3 nucleotides: TGTGCCAGCTCACCAACAACTAGCGGGAGACAAGAGACCCAGTACTTC. This chain uses TRBV18 with TRBJ2-5, with 11 bases aligning to TRBD2. The germline V gene encodes CDR1 KGHSH and CDR2 LQKENI. This CDR3 comprises 16 residues. Trimming removed 2 bases from V and 2 bases from J; junction bases left unmatched: 4.

The gene calls are TRBV18 and TRBJ1-1; 8 positions agree with TRBD1. The CDR3 loop spans 15 amino acids. CDR1 and CDR2 from the germline V gene are KGHSH and LQKENI. The J segment lost 4 bases and the V segment lost 3 bases, leaving 7 bases of the junction unmatched. CDR3: CASSPGDRGRTEAFF. The CDR3 bases are TGTGCCAGCTCACCGGGCGACAGGGGCCGCACTGAAGCTTTCTTT.

CDR3 in DNA: TGTGCCAGCAGCCTGGCAGGGACAGACTATAGCAATCAGCCCCAGCATTTT. Translation: CASSLAGTDYSNQPQHF. The V call is TRBV28, the J call TRBJ1-5; 7 bases are shared with TRBD1. Germline assignment: CDR1 MDHEN and CDR2 SYDVKM. Unmatched junction bases numbered 11, after V lost 6 bases and J lost 0 bases. CDR3 length: 17 residues.

The V and J genes are TRBV19 and TRBJ1-6; tentatively, D is TRBD1 (5 bases). There are 13 residues in the CDR3. The germline gives CDR1 LNHDA, CDR2 SQIVND (reference sequence). Trimming left V 0 bases short and J 11 bases short, with 8 bases between. The CDR3 here is CASSIDGGAPLHF. CDR3 nucleotide sequence: TGTGCCAGTAGTATAGACGGGGGAGCACCCCTCCACTTT. Filled out from reference TRBV19 and TRBJ1-6, the complete variable domain reads DGGITQSPKYLFRKEGQNVTLSCEQNLNHDAMYWYRQDPGQGLRLIYYSQIVNDFQKGDIAEGYSVSREKKESFPLTVTSAQKNPTAFYLCASSIDGGAPLHFGNGTRLTVT.

The chain is built from TRBV9 and TRBJ2-5; no reliable D call. CDR1 SGDLS and CDR2 YYNGEE come from the germline V gene. V gave up 3 bases and J gave up 1 base, with 4 bases separating them. There are 12 residues in the CDR3. CDR3 bases: TGTGCCAGCAGCGCGGGCCAAGAGACCCAGTACTTC. Amino acid sequence: CASSAGQETQYF.

The rearrangement uses TRBV27 and TRBJ1-5, with D tentatively TRBD1 (6 bases). The CDR3 totals 14 residues. With 5 bases removed from V and 6 bases from J, the gap between germline ends came to 14 bases. CDR1 is MNHEY and CDR2 is SMNVEV in the germline V gene (reference sequence). In DNA form, the CDR3 reads TGTGCCAGCAGTCCCACAGGGAGCCCTCAGCCCCAGCATTTT. Translated: CASSPTGSPQPQHF.

The chain uses TRBV18 and TRBJ2-2, with 7 positions matching TRBD1. This CDR3 has 18 amino acids. CDR1 and CDR2 from the germline V gene are KGHSH and LQKENI. The V segment lost 4 bases and the J segment 1 base; nucleotides outside the gene matches: 12. The CDR3 reads CASSHRPSDRRNTGELFF. CDR3 sequence (DNA): TGTGCCAGCTCACACAGACCCTCGGACAGGCGGAACACCGGGGAGCTGTTTTTT.

The chain carries TRBV27 and TRBJ2-5; D may be TRBD1 (6 bases). Germline assignment: CDR1 MNHEY and CDR2 SMNVEV (reference sequence). The CDR3 consists of 14 residues. V lost 4 bases, J lost 7 bases, and 16 bases lay in between. CDR3 DNA: TGTGCCAGCAGTTCCCTCGCAGGGGCGGGGACCCAGTACTTC. Translated, it gives CASSSLAGAGTQYF.

This clone was detected many times. The CDR3 nucleotides are TGTGCCAGCAGCCACCACGGGGATCAGCCCCAGCATTTT. Its translation is CASSHHGDQPQHF. The V gene is TRBV5-7, the J gene TRBJ1-5; no definite D call. TRBV5-7 is an open reading frame whose function is uncertain. This CDR3 comprises 13 residues. Trimming took off 4 bases at V and 5 bases at J, with 10 bases between the two ends.

CDR3 DNA sequence: TGTGCCAGCAGCTCCCCAGGGTATAATGAAAAACTGTTTTTT. Protein: CASSSPGYNEKLFF. V usage is TRBV5-4 and J usage is TRBJ1-4; the D gene is possibly TRBD1 (5 bases). The CDR3 runs 14 residues. V lost 3 bases to trimming and J lost 4 bases, with 10 bases between them. Per the germline V gene, CDR1 is SGHNT and CDR2 is YYREEE (reference sequence).

The V gene is TRBV7-9, the J gene TRBJ2-5, with TRBD1 matching 7 bases. Germline CDR1 reads SEHNR; CDR2 reads FQNEAQ (reference sequence). The CDR3 spans 15 residues. V was clipped by 1 base and J by 2 bases; unmatched bases: 4. The chain's CDR3 is CASSLGRGRQETQYF. CDR3 DNA sequence: TGTGCCAGCAGCTTAGGTAGGGGGCGTCAAGAGACCCAGTACTTC. The complete variable domain, with remaining parts taken from reference TRBV7-9 and TRBJ2-5, reads DTGVSQNPRHKITKRGQNVTFRCDPISEHNRLYWYRQTLGQGPEFLTYFQNEAQLEKSRLLSDRFSAERPKGSFSTLEIQRTEQGDSAMYLCASSLGRGRQETQYFGPGTRLLVL.

This rearrangement joins TRBV27 to TRBJ1-5; 7 bases map to TRBD1. Trimming cost V 5 bases and J 6 bases; bases outside gene matches: 7. This CDR3 contains 14 residues. Looked up from germline, CDR1 is MNHEY and CDR2 is SMNVEV (reference sequence). The CDR3 sequence: CASSATGAGQPQHF. CDR3 in DNA: TGTGCCAGCAGTGCCACAGGGGCCGGTCAGCCCCAGCATTTT.

This clone was picked up many times. This chain links TRBV27 with TRBJ1-6, with a weak D call TRBD1 (5 bases). This CDR3 is built from 15 residues. Between the trimmed V and J ends, which lost 4 bases and 3 bases, there was a span of 10 bases. CDR1 is MNHEY, CDR2 SMNVEV, per germline (reference sequence). The CDR3 loop is CASSSTDSYNSPLHF. DNA of the CDR3: TGTGCCAGCAGTTCAACCGACAGCTATAATTCACCCCTCCACTTT.

The CDR3 nucleotides read TGTGCCAGCAGCCAAGTCCAGAAATATGGCTACACCTTC. It yields the protein CASSQVQKYGYTF. The rearrangement uses TRBV3-1 (or the pseudogene TRBV3-2) and TRBJ1-2; D gene ambiguous. Trimming removed 1 base at V and 5 bases at J, with 8 bases between. CDR3 length equals 13 residues. The V gene's germline CDR1 is LGHDT and CDR2 YNNKEL (reference sequence).